This record concerns one T cell receptor beta chain sequence. This sample was taken from a study of blood T cell repertoires in COVID-19. This CDR3 has 15 residues. Losses at the gene ends were 4 bases for V and 3 bases for J; bases not matched to a gene: 7. In germline, CDR1 is MNHEY, CDR2 SVGAGI. Methods used by the authors: The assay estimated nucleated cells by amplifying reference gene primers. Produced via immunoSEQ multiplex PCR; TCRdb's table is partial and in-frame only. V, J and clone size are taken as reported in that table, and D and trimming were inferred from the DNA itself. The data show over 130,000 clones, roughly four fifths seen once.

The TCR sequence derives from a human donor in a cohort sampled during active COVID-19. The rearrangement links TRBV6-5 to TRBJ2-3; 7 nucleotides align to TRBD2. Sequencing was performed on peripheral blood. The CDR3 region is CASSSGRRGTDTQYF. The CDR3 region has the DNA TGTGCCAGCAGTTCAGGGCGGCGGGGGACAGATACGCAGTATTTT.